This TCR beta chain was profiled in a study of response to subunit inactivated influenza vaccine. Study-wide results and limits: Few additional T cells are recruited per seasonal influenza vaccination, authors suggested.

V gave up 7 bases and J gave up 4 bases; unmatched junction bases: 13. CDR3 length equals 15 residues. Germline-derived CDR1 and CDR2 are SGHRS and YFSETQ. In regard to this clonotype: What it binds is not known.

From the RT-PCR reads, TCRdb called clonotypes with MiXCR, one entry per CDR3 protein. The sample lists about 830,000 distinct CDR3 sequences; about 18% were seen once. Specimen: PBMCs from blood, collected around 5 days after vaccination. The V gene is TRBV5-1, the J gene TRBJ1-1; 7 bases fit TRBD1. The clonotype comes from a man in his fifties who received an inactivated influenza vaccine. CDR3 amino acids: CASATGASGGTEAFF. CDR3 nucleotide sequence: TGCGCCAGCGCTACAGGGGCCAGCGGCGGCACTGAAGCTTTCTTT.